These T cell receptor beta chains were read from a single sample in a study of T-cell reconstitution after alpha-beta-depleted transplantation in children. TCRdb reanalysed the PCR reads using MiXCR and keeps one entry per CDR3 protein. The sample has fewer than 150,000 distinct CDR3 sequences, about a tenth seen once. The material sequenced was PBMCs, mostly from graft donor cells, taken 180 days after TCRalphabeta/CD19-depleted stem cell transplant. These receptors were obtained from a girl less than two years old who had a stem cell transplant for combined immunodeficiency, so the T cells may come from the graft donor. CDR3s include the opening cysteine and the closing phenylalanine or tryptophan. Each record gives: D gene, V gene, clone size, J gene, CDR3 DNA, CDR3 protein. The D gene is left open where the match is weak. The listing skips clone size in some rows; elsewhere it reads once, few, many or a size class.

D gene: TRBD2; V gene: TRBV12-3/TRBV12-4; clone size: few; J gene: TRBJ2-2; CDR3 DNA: TGTGCCAGCAGTTCACTGCCGTATCTCGTGACTAGCGGAAACACCGGGGAGCTGTTTTTT; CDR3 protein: CASSSLPYLVTSGNTGELFF
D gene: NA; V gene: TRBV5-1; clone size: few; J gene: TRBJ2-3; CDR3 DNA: TGCGCCAGCAGCGTAGGGTGGGACACAGATACGCAGTATTTT; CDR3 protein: CASSVGWDTDTQYF
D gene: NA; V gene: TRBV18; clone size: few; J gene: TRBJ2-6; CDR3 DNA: TGTGCCAGCTCACCGACAGCCACCCTCTCTGGGGCCAACGTCCTGACTTTC; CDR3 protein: CASSPTATLSGANVLTF
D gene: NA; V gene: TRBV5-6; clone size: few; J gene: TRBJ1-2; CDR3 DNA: TGTGCCAGCAGCTTGTGGCAGGGGATCCACTATGGCTACACCTTC; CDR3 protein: CASSLWQGIHYGYTF
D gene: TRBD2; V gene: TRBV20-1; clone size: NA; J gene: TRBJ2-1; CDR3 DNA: TGCAGTGCTAGTTTCATCGGGAGGGCCGGGAATGAGCAGTTCTTC; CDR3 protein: CSASFIGRAGNEQFF
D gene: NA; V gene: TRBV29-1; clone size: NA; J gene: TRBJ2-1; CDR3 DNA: TGCAGCGTTCTCGCCCTCACAGGATACAATGAGCAGTTCTTC; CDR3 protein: CSVLALTGYNEQFF
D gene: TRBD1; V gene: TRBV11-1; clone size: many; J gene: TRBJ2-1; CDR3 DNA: TGTGCCAGCAGCTTCTGGGACAGGAACAATGAGCAGTTCTTC; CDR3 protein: CASSFWDRNNEQFF
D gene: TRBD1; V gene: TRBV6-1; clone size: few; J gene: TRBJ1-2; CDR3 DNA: TGTGCCAGCAGCAAGGACAGGGGGCACTTTGGCTACACCTTC; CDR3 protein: CASSKDRGHFGYTF
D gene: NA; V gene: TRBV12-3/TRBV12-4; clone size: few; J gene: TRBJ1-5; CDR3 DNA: TGTGCCAGCACCATGCGGACTTTCGGCAATCAGCCCCAGCATTTT; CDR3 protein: CASTMRTFGNQPQHF
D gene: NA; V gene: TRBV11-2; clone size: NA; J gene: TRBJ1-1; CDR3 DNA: TGTGCCAGCAGCTTAGTCGCGGGGGCTACTGAAGCTTTCTTT; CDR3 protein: CASSLVAGATEAFF
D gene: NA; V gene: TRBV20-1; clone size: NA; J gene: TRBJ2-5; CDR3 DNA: TGCAGTGCTAGAGGGGATCTACGGGGGCAAGAGACCCAGTACTTC; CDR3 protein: CSARGDLRGQETQYF
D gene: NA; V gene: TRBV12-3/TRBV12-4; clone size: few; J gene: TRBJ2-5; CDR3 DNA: TGTGCCAGCAGTTTTTGGGGGGGCCGCCAAGAGACCCAGTACTTC; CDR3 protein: CASSFWGGRQETQYF
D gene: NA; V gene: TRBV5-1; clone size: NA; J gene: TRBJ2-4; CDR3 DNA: TGCGCCAGCAGCTTGGCGCAGGGAAACATTCAGTACTTC; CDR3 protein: CASSLAQGNIQYF
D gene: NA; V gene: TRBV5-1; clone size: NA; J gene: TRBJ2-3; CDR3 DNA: TGCGCCAGCAGCTTGGCCGCAGCCGGGGCGCTATGGGGAGATACGCAGTATTTT; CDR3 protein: CASSLAAAGALWGDTQYF
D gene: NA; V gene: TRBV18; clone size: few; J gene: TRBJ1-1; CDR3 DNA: TGTGCCAGCTCACCACCGGGATGGCGCACTGAAGCTTTCTTT; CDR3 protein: CASSPPGWRTEAFF
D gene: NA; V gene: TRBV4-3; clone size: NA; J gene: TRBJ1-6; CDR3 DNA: TGCGCCAGCAGCGAGTCGTCTTGGGGGAATTCACCCCTCCACTTT; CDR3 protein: CASSESSWGNSPLHF
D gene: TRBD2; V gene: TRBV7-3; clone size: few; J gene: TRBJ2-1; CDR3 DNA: TGTGCCAGCAGTCGACTAGCGGGAGGGCCCGTCAATGAGCAGTTCTTC; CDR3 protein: CASSRLAGGPVNEQFF
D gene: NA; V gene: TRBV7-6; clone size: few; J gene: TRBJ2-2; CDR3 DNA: TGTGCCAGCAGCTTGCGGGGCTATTACACCGGGGAGCTGTTTTTT; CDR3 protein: CASSLRGYYTGELFF
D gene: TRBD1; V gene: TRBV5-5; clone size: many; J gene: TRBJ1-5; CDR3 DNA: TGTGCCAGCAGCCCCTGGGACAGGAGCAATCAGCCCCAGCATTTT; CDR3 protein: CASSPWDRSNQPQHF
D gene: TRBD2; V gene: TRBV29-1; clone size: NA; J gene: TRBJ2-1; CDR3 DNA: TGCAGCGTCCCACTAAAGTGCGGGAGCGCCTACAATGAGCAGTTCTTC; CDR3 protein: CSVPLKCGSAYNEQFF
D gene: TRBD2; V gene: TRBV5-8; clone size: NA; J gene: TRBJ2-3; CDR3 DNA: TGTGCCAGCAGCTTTTCGGGAGGGTTTTCTACAGATACGCAGTATTTT; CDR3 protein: CASSFSGGFSTDTQYF
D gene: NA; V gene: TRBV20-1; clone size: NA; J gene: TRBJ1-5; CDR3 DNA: TGCAGTGCCCAGTCAGGGTTCTTAAATCAGCCCCAGCATTTT; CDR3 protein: CSAQSGFLNQPQHF
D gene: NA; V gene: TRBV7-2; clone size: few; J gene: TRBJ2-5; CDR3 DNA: TGTGCCAGCAGCTTAAACGCTAGGTTAGAGACCCAGTACTTC; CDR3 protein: CASSLNARLETQYF
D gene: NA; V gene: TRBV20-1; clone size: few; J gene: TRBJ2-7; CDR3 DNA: TGCAGTGCTAGGGTCCCATTGTACGAGCAGTACTTC; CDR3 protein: CSARVPLYEQYF
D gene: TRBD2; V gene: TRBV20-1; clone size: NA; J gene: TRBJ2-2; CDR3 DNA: TGCAGTGCCCGGACTAGCGGGGGGGCCGGGGAGCTGTTTTTT; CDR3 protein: CSARTSGGAGELFF
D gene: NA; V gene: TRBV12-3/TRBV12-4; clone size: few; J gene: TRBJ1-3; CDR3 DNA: TGTGCCAGCAGTTTATCCCAGGGAAACACCATATATTTT; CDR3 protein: CASSLSQGNTIYF
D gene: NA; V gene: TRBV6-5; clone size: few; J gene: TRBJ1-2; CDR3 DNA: TGTGCCAGCAGTTACTCCCCCGGATGGTATGGCTACACCTTC; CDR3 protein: CASSYSPGWYGYTF
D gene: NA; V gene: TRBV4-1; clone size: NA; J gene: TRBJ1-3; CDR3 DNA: TGCGCCAGCAGCCAAGTGGCAGGGGCTTATAACAAAGGAAACACCATATATTTT; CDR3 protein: CASSQVAGAYNKGNTIYF
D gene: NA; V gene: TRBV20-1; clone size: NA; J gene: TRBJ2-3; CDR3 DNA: TGCAGTGCTAGTCCGACAGATACGCAGTATTTT; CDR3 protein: CSASPTDTQYF
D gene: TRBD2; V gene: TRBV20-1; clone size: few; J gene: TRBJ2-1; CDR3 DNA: TGCAGTGCTAGAGATCCTAGCGGGCCGCCCTACAATGAGCAGTTCTTC; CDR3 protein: CSARDPSGPPYNEQFF
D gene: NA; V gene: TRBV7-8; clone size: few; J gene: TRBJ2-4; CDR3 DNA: TGTGCCAGCAGCGAACAGGGTTTAGCCAAAAACATTCAGTACTTC; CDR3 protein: CASSEQGLAKNIQYF
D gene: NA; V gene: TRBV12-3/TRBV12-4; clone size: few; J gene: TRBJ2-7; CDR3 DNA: TGTGCCAGCAGACTTCGGGGGGCATACGAGCAGTACTTC; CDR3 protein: CASRLRGAYEQYF
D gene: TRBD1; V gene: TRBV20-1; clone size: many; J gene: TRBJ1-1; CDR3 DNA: TGCAGTGCTAGGTGGCAGGGGGCTGAAGCTTTCTTT; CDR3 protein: CSARWQGAEAFF
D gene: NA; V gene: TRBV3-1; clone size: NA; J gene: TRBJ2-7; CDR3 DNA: TGTGCCAGCAGCCAAACCAGGGTGGGCGAGCAGTACTTC; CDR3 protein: CASSQTRVGEQYF
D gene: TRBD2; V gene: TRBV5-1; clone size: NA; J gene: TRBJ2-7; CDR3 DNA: TGCGCCAGCAGCTTGCCCGGGACTAGACCTTACGAGCAGTACTTC; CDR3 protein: CASSLPGTRPYEQYF
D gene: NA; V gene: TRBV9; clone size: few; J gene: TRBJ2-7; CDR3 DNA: TGTGCCAGCAGCGCGACCCCGGGGGAGCAGTACTTC; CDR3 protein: CASSATPGEQYF
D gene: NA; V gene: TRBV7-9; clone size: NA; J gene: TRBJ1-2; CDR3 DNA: TGTGCCAGCAGCTTAGATCTCAAGACAGGCCGAGGGGGCTACACCTTC; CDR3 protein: CASSLDLKTGRGGYTF
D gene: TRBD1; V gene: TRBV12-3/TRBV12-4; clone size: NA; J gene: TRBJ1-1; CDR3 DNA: TGTGCCCGCAGTTTAGGCCCGTACAGGGGGCGTGGTGGCACTGAAGCTTTCTTT; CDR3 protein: CARSLGPYRGRGGTEAFF
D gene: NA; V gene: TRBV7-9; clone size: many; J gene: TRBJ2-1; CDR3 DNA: TGTGCCCTCGGCGGGGGCCGCTCCTACAATGAGCAGTTCTTC; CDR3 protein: CALGGGRSYNEQFF
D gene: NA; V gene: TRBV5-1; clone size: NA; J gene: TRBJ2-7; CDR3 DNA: TGCGCCAGCAGCCCTACGGGGGGCAGCTACTACGAGCAGTACTTC; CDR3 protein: CASSPTGGSYYEQYF
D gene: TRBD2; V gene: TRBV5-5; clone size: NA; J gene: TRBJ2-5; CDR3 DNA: TGTGCCAGCAGTTATACCTCCAGCGGGGGCCAAGAGACCCAGTACTTC; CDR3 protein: CASSYTSSGGQETQYF
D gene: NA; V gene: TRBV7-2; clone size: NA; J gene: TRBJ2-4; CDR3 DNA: TGTGCCAGCAGCTTATACAGCGGCACCAAAAACATTCAGTACTTC; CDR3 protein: CASSLYSGTKNIQYF
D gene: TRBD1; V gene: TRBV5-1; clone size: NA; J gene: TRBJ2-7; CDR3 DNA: TGCGCCAGCAGCTTGGGGGACAGGGAGGGCGAGCAGTACTTC; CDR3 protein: CASSLGDREGEQYF
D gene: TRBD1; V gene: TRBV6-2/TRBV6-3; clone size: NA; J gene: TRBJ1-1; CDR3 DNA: TGTGCCAGCAGCCGACCCGGACAGGGAAAAGGCACTGAAGCTTTCTTT; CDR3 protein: CASSRPGQGKGTEAFF
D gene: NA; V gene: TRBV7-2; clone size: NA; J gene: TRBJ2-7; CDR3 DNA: TGTGCCAGCAGCTTAGGTCCGGGGGTCTACGAGCAGTACTTC; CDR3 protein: CASSLGPGVYEQYF
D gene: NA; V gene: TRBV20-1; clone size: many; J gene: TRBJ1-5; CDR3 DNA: TGCAGTGCTAGATGGTTTAGCAATCAGCCCCAGCATTTT; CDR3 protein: CSARWFSNQPQHF
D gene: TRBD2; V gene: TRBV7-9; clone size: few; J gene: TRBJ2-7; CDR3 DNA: TGTGCCAGCAGCTCGCCCGTAGCGGGAGGCGAGCAGTACTTC; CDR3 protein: CASSSPVAGGEQYF
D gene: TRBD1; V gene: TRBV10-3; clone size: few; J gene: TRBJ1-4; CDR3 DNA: TGTGCCATCAGTGCCCTGGGACAGCAACTGTTTTTT; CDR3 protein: CAISALGQQLFF
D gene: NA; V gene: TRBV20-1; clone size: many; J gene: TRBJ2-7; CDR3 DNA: TGCAGTGCTAGACTAGGGAGCTCCTACGAGCAGTACTTC; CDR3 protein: CSARLGSSYEQYF
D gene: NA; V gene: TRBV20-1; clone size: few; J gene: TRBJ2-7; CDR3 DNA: TGCAGTGCTAGAGGAGAAAGGATCTACGAGCAGTACTTC; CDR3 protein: CSARGERIYEQYF
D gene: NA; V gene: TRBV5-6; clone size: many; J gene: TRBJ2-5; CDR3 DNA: TGTGCCAGCAGCTTGGTCGGCAGGCCGTACCAAGAGACCCAGTACTTC; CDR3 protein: CASSLVGRPYQETQYF
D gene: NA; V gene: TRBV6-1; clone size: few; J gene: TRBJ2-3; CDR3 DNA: TGTGCCAGCAGCCAACTCCCAGGGGACACAGATACGCAGTATTTT; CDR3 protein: CASSQLPGDTDTQYF
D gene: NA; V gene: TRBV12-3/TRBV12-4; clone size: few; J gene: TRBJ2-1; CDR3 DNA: TGTGCCAGCAGTTTAGCGGGGGCCCCCTCCTACAATGAGCAGTTCTTC; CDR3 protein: CASSLAGAPSYNEQFF
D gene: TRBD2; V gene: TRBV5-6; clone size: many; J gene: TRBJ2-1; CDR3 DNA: TGTGCCAGCAGCATACTAGCGGGAGGAGGCTATGAGCAGTTCTTC; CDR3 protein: CASSILAGGGYEQFF